The 13 T cell receptor beta chains reported below all come from one sample, sequenced in a study of beta chain features in type 1 diabetes. Isolated RNA was reverse transcribed in full, so expressed TCRB transcripts were sequenced. Profiled with immunoSEQ multiplex PCR; TCRdb holds only in-frame clones, not every one. There are 970,000 or so clones in the sample; under 20% occur only once, and 0.02% to 0.025% lies in the top ten. The sequencing input was naive CD4+ T cells from blood. The receptors were sampled from a woman under 30 in good health.

This clone was seen more than once but under ten times. V and J are TRBV5-1 and TRBJ2-3; D call uncertain. This CDR3 spans 12 amino acids. From germline, CDR1 is SGHRS and CDR2 YFSETQ. The germline V and J ends were trimmed by 4 bases and 0 bases, with 3 bases remaining between them. CDR3 loop: CASSMSTDTQYF. The CDR3 DNA sequence: TGCGCCAGCAGCATGAGCACAGATACGCAGTATTTT. Complete variable domain (other parts from reference TRBV5-1 and TRBJ2-3): KAGVTQTPRYLIKTRGQQVTLSCSPISGHRSVSWYQQTPGQGLQFLFEYFSETQRNKGNFPGRFSGRQFSNSRSEMNVSTLELGDSALYLCASSMSTDTQYFGPGTRLTVL.

The chain links TRBV7-9 to TRBJ1-2; D unclear. V lost 1 base to trimming and J lost 7 bases, with 7 bases between them. Germline loops: CDR1 SEHNR, CDR2 FQNEAQ (reference sequence). CDR3 length equals 12 residues. CDR3 bases: TGTGCCAGCAGCTTAGTACTATTTGGCTACACCTTC. Protein product: CASSLVLFGYTF.

The chain joins TRBV27 to TRBJ2-7; 8 bases are a match to TRBD2. The CDR3 has 15 amino acids. The junction had 14 bases not matched to a gene; V was cut back by 6 bases and J by 7 bases. Germline loops: CDR1 MNHEY, CDR2 SMNVEV (reference sequence). The CDR3 DNA reads as TGTGCCAGCAGAAAAAGGACGGAGCGGGAGTGGGAGCAGTACTTC. This codes for CASRKRTEREWEQYF.

There are a few counts of this clone. Here the CDR3 reads CASSLVGAGNTIYF. CDR3 DNA: TGTGCCAGCAGCTTAGTAGGCGCTGGAAACACCATATATTTT. This sequence joins TRBV7-2 and TRBJ1-3, with D unclear. CDR1 SGHTA and CDR2 FQGNSA come from the germline V gene. V lost 1 base to trimming and J lost 2 bases, with 6 bases between them. The CDR3 totals 14 residues.

The chain couples TRBV18 to TRBJ2-1; 14 positions match TRBD2. The CDR3 consists of 17 residues. Germline V gene data show CDR1 as KGHSH and CDR2 as LQKENI. Trimming at V came to 2 bases and at J to 8 bases, leaving 8 bases not matched to a gene. The CDR3 DNA sequence: TGTGCCAGCTCACCATCCGCCGGGACTAGCGGGAGTCATGAGCAGTTCTTC. It is translated as CASSPSAGTSGSHEQFF. Full variable domain (outside the CDR3, taken from reference TRBV18 and TRBJ2-1): NAGVMQNPRHLVRRRGQEARLRCSPMKGHSHVYWYRQLPEEGLKFMVYLQKENIIDESGMPKERFSAEFPKEGPSILRIQQVVRGDSAAYFCASSPSAGTSGSHEQFFGPGTRLTVL.

The chain couples TRBV6-6 to TRBJ2-7, with TRBD2 matching over 7 bases. Germline values: CDR1 MNHNY, CDR2 SVGAGI (reference sequence). Unmatched junction bases numbered 10, after V lost 6 bases and J lost 2 bases. The CDR3 is 15 amino acids. The CDR3 reads CASSPPSGVPYEQYF. CDR3 nucleotide sequence: TGTGCCAGCAGCCCTCCTAGCGGAGTCCCCTACGAGCAGTACTTC.

The chain joins TRBV2 to TRBJ2-1; D is unresolved. This CDR3 region has 15 residues. Trimming took 2 bases from V and 7 from J, leaving 15 bases between them. Germline V CDR1 and CDR2: SNHLY, FYNNEI. The CDR3 spells CASSERGLGTNEQFF. In DNA, the CDR3 is TGTGCCAGCAGTGAACGAGGTCTAGGTACGAATGAGCAGTTCTTC.

This clone was detected a few times. The sample holds other DNA sequences that translate to the same CDR3. The rearrangement links TRBV20-1 to TRBJ2-1; D is perhaps TRBD1 (6 bases). This CDR3 spans 11 amino acids. V lost 7 bases to trimming and J lost 4 bases, with 8 bases between them. CDR1 is DFQATT and CDR2 is SNEGSKA in the germline V gene (reference sequence). In nucleotides, the CDR3 is TGCAGTGTAGGGGGTTACAATGAGCAGTTCTTC. This gives the protein CSVGGYNEQFF.

This rearrangement joins TRBV19 to TRBJ2-1, with 12 bases fitting TRBD2. The CDR3 is 16 amino acids. Per germline, CDR1 LNHDA and CDR2 SQIVND (reference sequence). V shed 3 bases, J shed 6 bases, and the junction held 6 bases outside the gene matches. The CDR3 coding sequence is TGTGCCAGTAGTATTTTTTTGACTAGCGGGAGCAATGAGCAGTTCTTC. Encoded protein: CASSIFLTSGSNEQFF.

This clone appeared a few times. The chain recombines TRBV10-3 with TRBJ2-5; D gene unclear. The CDR3 length is 14 residues. From germline, CDR1 is ENHRY and CDR2 SYGVKD. V lost 5 bases and J 4 bases, leaving 14 bases between the germline ends. The CDR3 nucleotides read TGTGCCATCAGTCCTAGGGATTTAGGAGAGACCCAGTACTTC. Its translation: CAISPRDLGETQYF.

The chain combines TRBV25-1 with TRBJ1-5; 10 nucleotides align to TRBD1. The CDR3 is 18 residues long. The ends lost 10 bases at V and 6 bases at J; junction bases unmatched: 21. Germline CDR1 reads MGHDK; CDR2 reads SYGVNS. CDR3 loop: CAKESTSTRDRGGQPQHF. The CDR3 region has the DNA TGTGCCAAAGAAAGCACCTCGACCCGGGACAGGGGCGGTCAGCCCCAGCATTTT.

The V call is TRBV10-3, the J call TRBJ2-7, with TRBD1 matching over 9 bases. V was clipped by 10 bases and J by 5 bases; unmatched bases: 9. The CDR3 is made up of 13 amino acids. Per germline, CDR1 ENHRY and CDR2 SYGVKD. CDR3 sequence (DNA): TGTGCCACTCAACGACAGGGGGGGGACGAGCAGTACTTC. Encoded protein: CATQRQGGDEQYF.

This clone turned up a few times. The chain employs TRBV11-1 and TRBJ2-5, with D uncertain. This CDR3 has 12 residues. With 5 bases removed from V and 5 bases from J, the gap between germline ends came to 9 bases. The V gene's germline CDR1 is SGHAT and CDR2 FQDESV (reference sequence). CDR3 sequence (DNA): TGTGCCAGCAGCGCCCAGGTCGAGACCCAGTACTTC. The encoded protein is CASSAQVETQYF.